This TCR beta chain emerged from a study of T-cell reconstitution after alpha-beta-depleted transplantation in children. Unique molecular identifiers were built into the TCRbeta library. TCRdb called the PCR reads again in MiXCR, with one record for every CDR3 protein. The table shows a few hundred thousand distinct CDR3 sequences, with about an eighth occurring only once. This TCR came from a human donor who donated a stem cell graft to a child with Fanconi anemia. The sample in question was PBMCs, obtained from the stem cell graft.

CDR3 amino acids: CASSLAGSGDQETQYF. CDR3 nucleotides: TGCGCCAGCAGCTTGGCGGGTAGCGGGGACCAAGAGACCCAGTACTTC. The chain has TRBV5-1 and TRBJ2-5; 8 nucleotides agree with TRBD2. Looked up from germline, CDR1 is SGHRS and CDR2 is YFSETQ. J gave up 0 bases and V 0 bases, and 4 bases lay outside the gene matches. The CDR3 has 16 residues.